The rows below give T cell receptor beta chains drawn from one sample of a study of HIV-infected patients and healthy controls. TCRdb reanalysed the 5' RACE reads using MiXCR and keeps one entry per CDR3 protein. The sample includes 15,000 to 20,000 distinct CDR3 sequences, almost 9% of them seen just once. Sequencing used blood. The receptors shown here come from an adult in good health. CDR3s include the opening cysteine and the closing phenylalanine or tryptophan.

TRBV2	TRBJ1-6	CASSEWAGSDSPLHF
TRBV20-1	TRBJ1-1	CSANLQQGNTEAFF
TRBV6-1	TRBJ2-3	CASREVGDSTDTQYF
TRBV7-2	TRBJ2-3	CASSLGTVYSTDTQYF
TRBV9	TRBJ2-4	CASSVGSGRAVAKNIQYF
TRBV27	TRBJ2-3	CASSFGAGSIIDTQYF
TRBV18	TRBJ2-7	CASSPDSSLRQQYF
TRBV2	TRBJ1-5	CASSGLTELQPQHF
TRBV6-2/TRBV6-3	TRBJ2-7	CASSYGTEANYEQYF
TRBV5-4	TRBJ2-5	CASSKVAGGQETQYF
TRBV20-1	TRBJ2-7	CSAISRPLGEQYF
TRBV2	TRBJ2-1	CATETDMHNEQFF
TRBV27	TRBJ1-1	CASRRDQVGVVAFF
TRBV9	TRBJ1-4	CASSARTGNEKLFF
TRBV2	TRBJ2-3	CASSDFGGPSTDTQYF
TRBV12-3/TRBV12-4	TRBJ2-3	CASGELASDTQYF
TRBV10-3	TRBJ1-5	CAISGTGDQPQHF
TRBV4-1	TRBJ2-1	CASSLGLADVSYNEQFF
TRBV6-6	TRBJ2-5	CASSYGAGHRYF
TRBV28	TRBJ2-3	CASTNIGRGGSTDTQYF
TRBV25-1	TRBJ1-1	CASSDHRQEGRDTEAFF
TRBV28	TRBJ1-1	CASSPQAGSISPFF
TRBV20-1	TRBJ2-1	CSVRRTNSGNEQFF
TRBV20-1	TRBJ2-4	CSARWGGGIQLAKNIQYF
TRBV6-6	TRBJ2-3	CASSSQRDRGLAAPTDTQYF
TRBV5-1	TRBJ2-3	CASKLGGADTQYF
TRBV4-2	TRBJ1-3	CASSQESRSERLSGNTIYF
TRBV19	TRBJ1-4	CASSLQDIGEKLFF
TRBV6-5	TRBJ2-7	CASSLYGQGHLYF
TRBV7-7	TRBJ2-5	CASSLVTSGGRRDQETQYF
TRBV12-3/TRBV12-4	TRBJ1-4	CASSLSGGGKLFF